This TCR beta chain stems from a study of cytomegalovirus exposure and HLA in healthy donors. Trimming took 2 bases from V and 3 from J; bases not matched to a gene: 3. Germline CDR1 LGHNA, CDR2 YNFKEQ. This CDR3 is built from 14 residues. This PCR relied on a set of 60 Vbeta primers and 13 Jbeta primers. Sequencing used immunoSEQ multiplex PCR; TCRdb keeps in-frame clones, though not all of them. The repertoire has around 140,000 clones, approximately 78% of them found once; the top ten carry around 1.6%. The specimen was PBMCs. The TCR comes from a female donor in good health and CMV-seronegative. The chain uses TRBV4-2 and TRBJ1-1; TRBD1 aligns across 7 bases. CDR3 bases: TGTGCCAGCAGCCAAAGGACAGGAGACACTGAAGCTTTCTTT. As protein: CASSQRTGDTEAFF.